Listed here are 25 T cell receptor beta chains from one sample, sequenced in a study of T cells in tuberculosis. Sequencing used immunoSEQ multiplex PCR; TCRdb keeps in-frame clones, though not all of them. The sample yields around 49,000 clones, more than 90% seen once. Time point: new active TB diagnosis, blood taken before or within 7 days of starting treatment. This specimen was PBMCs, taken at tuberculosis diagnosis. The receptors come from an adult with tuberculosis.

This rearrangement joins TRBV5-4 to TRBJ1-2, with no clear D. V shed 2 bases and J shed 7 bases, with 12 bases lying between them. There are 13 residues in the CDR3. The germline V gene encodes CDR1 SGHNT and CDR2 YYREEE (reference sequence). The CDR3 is CASSFPPLSGYTF. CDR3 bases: TGTGCCAGCAGCTTCCCCCCGTTATCTGGCTACACCTTC.

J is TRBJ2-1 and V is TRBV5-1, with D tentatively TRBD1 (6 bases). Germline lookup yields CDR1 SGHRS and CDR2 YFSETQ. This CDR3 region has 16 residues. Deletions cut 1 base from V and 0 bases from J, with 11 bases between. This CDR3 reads CASSLQGPSSYNEQFF. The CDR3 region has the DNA TGCGCCAGCAGCTTGCAGGGGCCGAGCTCCTACAATGAGCAGTTCTTC.

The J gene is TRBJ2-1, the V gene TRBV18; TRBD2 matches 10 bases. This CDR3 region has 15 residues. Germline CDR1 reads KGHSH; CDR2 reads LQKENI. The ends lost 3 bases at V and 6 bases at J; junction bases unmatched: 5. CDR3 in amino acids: CASSPSSGRVNEQFF. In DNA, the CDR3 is TGTGCCAGCTCACCTTCTAGCGGGAGAGTCAATGAGCAGTTCTTC.

CDR3 DNA sequence: TGTGCCAGCAGCTTGAAGAGGGCAGGGGGCGCAGGGGACTATGGCTACACCTTC. This translates into CASSLKRAGGAGDYGYTF. The chain employs TRBV5-5 and TRBJ1-2, with 8 bases that match TRBD1. The CDR3 runs 18 residues. V dropped 1 base and J dropped 3; count of bases not matched to a gene: 14. Looked up from germline, CDR1 is SGHKS and CDR2 is YYEKEE (reference sequence).

The CDR3 DNA follows: TGTGCCATCAGTACCGACAGGGCTAGCAATCAGCCCCAGCATTTT. Protein sequence: CAISTDRASNQPQHF. The chain carries TRBV10-3 and TRBJ1-5, with 7 bases aligning to TRBD1. In germline, CDR1 is ENHRY, CDR2 SYGVKD. V trimming: 5 bases; J trimming: 0 bases; junction bases outside the gene matches: 4. CDR3 length: 15 amino acids.

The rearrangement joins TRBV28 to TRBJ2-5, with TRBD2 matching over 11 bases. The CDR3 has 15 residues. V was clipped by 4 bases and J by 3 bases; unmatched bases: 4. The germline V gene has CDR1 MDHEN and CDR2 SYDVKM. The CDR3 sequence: CASSSLAGGKETQYF. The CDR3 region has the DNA TGTGCCAGCAGTTCCTTAGCGGGAGGGAAAGAGACCCAGTACTTC.

As DNA, the CDR3 is TGTGCCAGCAGCTTCCCCATTACTAGCGGGAGTCCCCACGAGCAGTACTTC. Residues: CASSFPITSGSPHEQYF. This chain connects TRBV28 to TRBJ2-7, with 11 bases identical to TRBD2. V shed 6 bases, J shed 5 bases, and the junction held 15 bases outside the gene matches. The CDR3 has 17 residues. From germline, CDR1 is MDHEN and CDR2 SYDVKM.

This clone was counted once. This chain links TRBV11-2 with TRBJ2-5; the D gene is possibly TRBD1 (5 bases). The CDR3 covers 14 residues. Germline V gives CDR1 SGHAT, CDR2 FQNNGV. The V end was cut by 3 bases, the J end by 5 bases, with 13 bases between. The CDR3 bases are TGTGCCAGCAGCTTGGGGCTTAAATCGGAGACCCAGTACTTC. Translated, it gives CASSLGLKSETQYF.

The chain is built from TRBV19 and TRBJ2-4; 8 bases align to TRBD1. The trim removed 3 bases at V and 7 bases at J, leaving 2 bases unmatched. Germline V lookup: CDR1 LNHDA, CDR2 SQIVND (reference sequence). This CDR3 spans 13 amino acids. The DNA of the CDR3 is TGTGCCAGTAGTATTAGACAGGGGAACATTCAGTACTTC. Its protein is CASSIRQGNIQYF.

CDR3 amino acids: CASSLPRHGTGRSPLHF. The CDR3 DNA is TGTGCCAGCAGCTTACCTAGGCATGGGACAGGGCGTTCACCCCTCCACTTT. The chain recombines TRBV11-2 with TRBJ1-6; 9 bases fit TRBD1. With 2 bases clipped from V and 9 bases from J, the junction kept 11 bases outside the gene matches. The germline gives CDR1 SGHAT, CDR2 FQNNGV. The CDR3 runs to 17 residues. Complete variable domain (other parts from reference TRBV11-2 and TRBJ1-6): EAGVAQSPRYKIIEKRQSVAFWCNPISGHATLYWYQQILGQGPKLLIQFQNNGVVDDSQLPKDRFSAERLKGVDSTLKIQPAKLEDSAVYLCASSLPRHGTGRSPLHFGNGTRLTVT.

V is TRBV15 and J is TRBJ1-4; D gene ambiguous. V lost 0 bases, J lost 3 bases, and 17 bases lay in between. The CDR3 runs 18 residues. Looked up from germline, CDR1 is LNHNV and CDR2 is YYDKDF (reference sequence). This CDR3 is CATSRDIDPRRANEKLFF. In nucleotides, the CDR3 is TGTGCCACCAGCAGAGATATCGACCCCAGACGGGCTAATGAAAAACTGTTTTTT.

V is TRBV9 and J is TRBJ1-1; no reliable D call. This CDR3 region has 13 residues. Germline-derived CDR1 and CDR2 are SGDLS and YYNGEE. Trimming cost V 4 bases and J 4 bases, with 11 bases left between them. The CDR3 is CASSRGYGTEAFF. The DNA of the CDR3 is TGTGCCAGCAGCAGAGGGTATGGCACTGAAGCTTTCTTT.

In DNA form, the CDR3 reads TGTGCCAGTAGTATGTGGGGACAGTTCACCAATCAGCCCCAGCATTTT. Protein sequence: CASSMWGQFTNQPQHF. The genes are TRBV19 and TRBJ1-5; TRBD1 matches 7 bases. Germline CDR1 LNHDA, CDR2 SQIVND (reference sequence). The CDR3 extends over 16 amino acids. J was trimmed by 3 bases and V by 3 bases; bases with no gene match: 8.

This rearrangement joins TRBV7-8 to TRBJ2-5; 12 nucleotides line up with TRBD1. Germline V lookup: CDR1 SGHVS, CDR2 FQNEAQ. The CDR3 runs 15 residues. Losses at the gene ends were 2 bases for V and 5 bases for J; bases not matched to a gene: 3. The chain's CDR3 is CASSLMGTGGETQYF. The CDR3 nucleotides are TGTGCCAGCAGCTTAATGGGGACAGGGGGCGAGACCCAGTACTTC.

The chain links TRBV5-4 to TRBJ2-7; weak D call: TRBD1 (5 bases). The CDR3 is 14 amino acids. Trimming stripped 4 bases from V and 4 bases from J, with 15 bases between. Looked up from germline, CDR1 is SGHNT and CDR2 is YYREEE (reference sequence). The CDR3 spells CASSRWGPGYEQYF. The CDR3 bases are TGTGCCAGCAGCAGGTGGGGCCCAGGATACGAGCAGTACTTC.

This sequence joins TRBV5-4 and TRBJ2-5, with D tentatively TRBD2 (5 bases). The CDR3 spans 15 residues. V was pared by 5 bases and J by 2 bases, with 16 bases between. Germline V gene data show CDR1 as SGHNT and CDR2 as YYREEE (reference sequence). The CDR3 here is CASRSSLGSQETQYF. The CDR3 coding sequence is TGTGCCAGCAGATCTTCACTAGGGAGTCAAGAGACCCAGTACTTC.

CDR3 region: CALGGITGYTF. Here the CDR3 DNA reads TGTGCCCTAGGGGGAATTACTGGCTACACCTTC. This rearrangement joins TRBV5-3 to TRBJ1-2, with TRBD1 as a possible D gene (6 bases). TRBV5-3 is classed as an ORF, of uncertain function. The CDR3 runs to 11 residues. V lost 10 bases and J 7 bases, leaving 14 bases between the germline ends.

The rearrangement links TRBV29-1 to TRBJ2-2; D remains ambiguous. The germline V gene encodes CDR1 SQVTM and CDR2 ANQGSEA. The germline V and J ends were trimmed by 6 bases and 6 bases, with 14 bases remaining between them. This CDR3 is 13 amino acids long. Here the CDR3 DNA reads TGCAGCGTCAACTACGTGTCGCCCGGGGAGCTGTTTTTT. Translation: CSVNYVSPGELFF.

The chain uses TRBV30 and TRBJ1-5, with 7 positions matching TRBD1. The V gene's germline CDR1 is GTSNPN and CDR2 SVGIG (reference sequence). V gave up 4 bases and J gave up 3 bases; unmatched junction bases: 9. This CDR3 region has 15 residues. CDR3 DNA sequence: TGTGCCTGGAAATCCGGGACAGCAATCAATCAGCCCCAGCATTTT. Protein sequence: CAWKSGTAINQPQHF.

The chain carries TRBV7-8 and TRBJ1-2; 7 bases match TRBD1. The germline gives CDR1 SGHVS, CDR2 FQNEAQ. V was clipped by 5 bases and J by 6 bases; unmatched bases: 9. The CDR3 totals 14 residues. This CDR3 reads CASSDGTALNGYTF. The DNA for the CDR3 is TGTGCCAGCAGCGATGGGACAGCCCTAAATGGCTACACCTTC.

The CDR3 loop reads CASAPDRSTDTQYF. CDR3 DNA: TGTGCCAGCGCGCCGGACAGAAGCACAGATACGCAGTATTTT. This chain connects TRBV6-4 to TRBJ2-3; D perhaps matches TRBD1 (6 bases). The CDR3 extends over 14 amino acids. The germline V gene encodes CDR1 MRHNA and CDR2 SNTAGT. The V end was cut by 8 bases, the J end by 0 bases, with 12 bases between.

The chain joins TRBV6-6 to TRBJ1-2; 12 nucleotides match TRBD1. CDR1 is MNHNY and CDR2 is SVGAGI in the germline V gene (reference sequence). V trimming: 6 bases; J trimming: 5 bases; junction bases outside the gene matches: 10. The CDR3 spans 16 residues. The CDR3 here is CASSPSGTGGEYGYTF. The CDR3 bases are TGTGCCAGCAGCCCTTCCGGGACAGGGGGCGAGTATGGCTACACCTTC.

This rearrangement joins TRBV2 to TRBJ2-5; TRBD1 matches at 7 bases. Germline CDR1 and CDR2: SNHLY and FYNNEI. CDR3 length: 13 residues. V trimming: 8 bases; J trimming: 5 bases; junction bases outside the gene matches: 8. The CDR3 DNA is TGTGCCAGCGGGGACAGCGAGTTGGAGACCCAGTACTTC. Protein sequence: CASGDSELETQYF.

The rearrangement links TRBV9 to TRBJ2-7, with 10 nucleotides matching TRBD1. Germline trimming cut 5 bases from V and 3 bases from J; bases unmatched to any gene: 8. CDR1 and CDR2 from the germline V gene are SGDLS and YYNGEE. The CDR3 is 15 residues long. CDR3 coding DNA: TGTGCCAGCAGTAGGACGGGGACAGGGGTCTACGAGCAGTACTTC. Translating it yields CASSRTGTGVYEQYF.

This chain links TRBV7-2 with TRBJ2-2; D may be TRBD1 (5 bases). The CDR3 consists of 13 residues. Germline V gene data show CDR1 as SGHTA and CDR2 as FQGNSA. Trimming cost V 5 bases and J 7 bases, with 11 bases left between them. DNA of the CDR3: TGTGCCAGCAGCACCCCAGGGCACGGGGAGCTGTTTTTT. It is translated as CASSTPGHGELFF.